A single sample gave rise to the 14 T cell receptor beta chains below, sequenced in a study of T cell repertoires in aging, cancer and after chemotherapy (dated by TCRdb to the late 2010s). TCR beta rearrangements were amplified from genomic DNA isolated from peripheral blood, not from sorted cells or RNA. Sequencing used an Illumina MiSeq. Using a mixed TRB-A/B primer pool, multiplex touch-down PCR amplified rearranged TRB sequences covering the V, D and J segments. TCRdb trimmed the raw reads at Q25, called clones with MiXCR and kept productive beta chains. Every distinct CDR3 protein forms one entry, paired with its most common genes and DNA. The sample table holds about 10,000 distinct CDR3 sequences, of which 20% to 30% were seen once. Together, the top ten hold around 1.9% of the sample. Sequenced: blood. The receptor set was obtained from a human donor in good health.

This clonotype is medium-sized. The V gene is TRBV6-1, the J gene TRBJ2-7; D unresolved. Germline lookup yields CDR1 MNHNS and CDR2 SASEGT. V was shortened by 8 bases and J by 3 bases, with 11 bases between the two germline ends. The CDR3 is made up of 12 amino acids. CDR3 loop: CASGARYYEQYF. CDR3 sequence (DNA): TGTGCCAGCGGAGCCAGGTACTACGAGCAGTACTTC.

This clonotype has more than one count but fewer than ten. The V gene is TRBV5-4, the J gene TRBJ2-3; TRBD2 is a possible D gene (5 bases). The V end lost 10 bases, the J end lost 2 bases, and 20 bases lay between the germline ends. CDR1 and CDR2 (germline): SGHNT, YYREEE (reference sequence). This CDR3 has 15 residues. CDR3 nucleotide sequence: TGTGCCTCAAATTGGGAACGGGGAAACACAGATACGCAGTATTTT. Its protein is CASNWERGNTDTQYF.

In its sample, this clonotype ranks as medium-sized (0.01 to 0.1%). The V gene is TRBV19, the J gene TRBJ2-1; D perhaps matches TRBD2 (6 bases). The CDR3 consists of 13 residues. The V and J ends lost 5 bases and 6 bases respectively, with 11 bases between them. Germline CDR1 LNHDA, CDR2 SQIVND (reference sequence). This chain's CDR3 is CASSPTSFNEQFF. CDR3 in DNA: TGTGCCAGTAGTCCCACTAGCTTCAATGAGCAGTTCTTC.

V gene TRBV5-5 combines with J gene TRBJ1-1, with a possible D match to TRBD1 (5 bases). This CDR3 contains 15 residues. Germline lookup yields CDR1 SGHKS and CDR2 YYEKEE (reference sequence). Deletions cut 2 bases from V and 1 base from J, with 12 bases between. DNA of the CDR3: TGTGCCAGCAGCTTTTCCAGGGCCGCGAACACTGAAGCTTTCTTT. Translated: CASSFSRAANTEAFF.

This clonotype rates as medium-sized (0.01 to 0.1%). The genes are TRBV15 and TRBJ1-2; D gene unclear. Germline V CDR1 and CDR2: LNHNV, YYDKDF (reference sequence). The CDR3 consists of 16 residues. The germline V and J ends were trimmed by 1 base and 2 bases, with 14 bases remaining between them. CDR3 in amino acids: CATSRAKGLSNYGYTF. CDR3 nucleotides: TGTGCCACCAGCAGAGCAAAAGGTCTTAGCAACTATGGCTACACCTTC. Supplemented by reference TRBV15 and TRBJ1-2, the full variable domain reads DAMVIQNPRYQVTQFGKPVTLSCSQTLNHNVMYWYQQKSSQAPKLLFHYYDKDFNNEADTPDNFQSRRPNTSFCFLDIRSPGLGDTAMYLCATSRAKGLSNYGYTFGSGTRLTVV.

Within the sample, this clonotype is medium-sized (0.01 to 0.1%). This sequence joins TRBV15 and TRBJ1-6; maybe TRBD1 (5 bases). V was clipped by 0 bases and J by 7 bases, with 10 bases between them. This CDR3 has 15 amino acids. In germline, CDR1 is LNHNV, CDR2 YYDKDF (reference sequence). The CDR3, as DNA: TGTGCCACCAGCAGAGAGGGACTGACAAATTCACCCCTCCACTTT. This sequence encodes CATSREGLTNSPLHF. Full variable domain (outside the CDR3, taken from reference TRBV15 and TRBJ1-6): DAMVIQNPRYQVTQFGKPVTLSCSQTLNHNVMYWYQQKSSQAPKLLFHYYDKDFNNEADTPDNFQSRRPNTSFCFLDIRSPGLGDTAMYLCATSREGLTNSPLHFGNGTRLTVT.

The chain employs TRBV20-1 and TRBJ2-7; a weak D match, TRBD2 (6 bases). Trimming took off 6 bases at V and 1 base at J, with 16 bases between the two ends. The CDR3 totals 14 residues. From germline, CDR1 is DFQATT and CDR2 SNEGSKA (reference sequence). The CDR3 spells CSAPRPGVSYEQYF. The CDR3, as DNA: TGCAGTGCGCCCAGACCGGGGGTTTCCTACGAGCAGTACTTC.

With regard to this clonotype: Given the absence of the conserved phenylalanine or tryptophan at the CDR3 end, a read error is likely. CDR3 in amino acids: CSARGGQGNTEAFI. In DNA, the CDR3 is TGCAGTGCTAGGGGGGGACAGGGGAACACTGAAGCTTTCATT. This chain links TRBV20-1 with TRBJ1-1, with 9 positions matching TRBD1. The germline V gene encodes CDR1 DFQATT and CDR2 SNEGSKA (reference sequence). V was pared by 3 bases and J by 1 base, with 3 bases of the junction left unmatched. This CDR3 has 14 amino acids.

This clonotype was observed a few times. This sequence joins TRBV6-5 and TRBJ2-7, with 8 bases identical to TRBD2. This CDR3 has 16 amino acids. With 5 bases clipped from V and 5 bases from J, the junction kept 14 bases outside the gene matches. CDR1 MNHEY and CDR2 SVGAGI come from the germline V gene. The CDR3 loop reads CASSRLGGSGGDEQYF. The CDR3 DNA follows: TGTGCCAGCAGTCGCTTGGGGGGGAGCGGGGGAGACGAGCAGTACTTC.

With regard to this clonotype: This may arise from a read error, as a much more abundant clone is one base away. This rearrangement joins TRBV7-6 to TRBJ1-4; D gene ambiguous. CDR1 and CDR2 from the germline V gene are SGHVS and FNYEAQ. Between the trimmed V and J ends, which lost 2 bases and 8 bases, there was a span of 6 bases. The CDR3 extends over 12 amino acids. CDR3 in DNA: TGTGCCAGCAGCTTAATTACCGAAAAACTGTTTTTT. Translating gives CASSLITEKLFF.

This clonotype was found a few times. The chain uses TRBV28 and TRBJ1-5; TRBD1 is a possible D gene (5 bases). V was clipped by 3 bases and J by 0 bases, with 9 bases between them. Looked up from germline, CDR1 is MDHEN and CDR2 is SYDVKM. The CDR3 runs 15 residues. The CDR3 here is CASSFQGLSNQPQHF. CDR3 bases: TGTGCCAGCAGTTTTCAGGGCCTTAGCAATCAGCCCCAGCATTTT. Full variable domain (outside the CDR3, taken from reference TRBV28 and TRBJ1-5): DVKVTQSSRYLVKRTGEKVFLECVQDMDHENMFWYRQDPGLGLRLIYFSYDVKMKEKGDIPEGYSVSREKKERFSLILESASTNQTSMYLCASSFQGLSNQPQHFGDGTRLSIL.

The J gene is TRBJ2-1, the V gene TRBV5-1; D is possibly TRBD2 (5 bases). Germline V gene lookup returns CDR1 SGHRS and CDR2 YFSETQ. The V end lost 2 bases, the J end lost 0 bases, and 12 bases lay between the germline ends. This CDR3 is 16 amino acids long. The DNA of the CDR3 is TGCGCCAGCAGCTTCCGGGGTGGGGACTCCTACAATGAGCAGTTCTTC. Protein sequence: CASSFRGGDSYNEQFF.

CDR3 DNA sequence: TGTGCCAGCAGTGACCTTGGAGGGAGAGAGACCCAGTACTTC. Translated, it gives CASSDLGGRETQYF. The rearrangement joins TRBV12-3 or TRBV12-4 to TRBJ2-5; maybe TRBD2 (6 bases). CDR3 length: 14 residues. V lost 5 bases to trimming and J lost 4 bases, with 14 bases between them.

The chain is built from TRBV4-1 and TRBJ1-6; 9 nucleotides agree with TRBD1. Germline V CDR1 and CDR2: MGHRA, YSYEKL. The junction had 18 bases not matched to a gene; V was cut back by 0 bases and J by 9 bases. This CDR3 comprises 20 residues. The DNA for the CDR3 is TGCGCCAGCAGCCAAGAGTTAAGTCGAGGGACAGGGAGCCTAGGTTCACCCCTCCACTTT. Its translation: CASSQELSRGTGSLGSPLHF.